These 13 T cell receptor beta chains share one sample of origin, sequenced in a study of T cell responses to AZD1222 COVID-19 vaccine. Some clones are missing from TCRdb's copy, which holds only in-frame ones; the method was immunoSEQ multiplex PCR. The sample contains roughly 15,000 clones, about three quarters of which appear only once. The sample in question was peripheral blood, obtained 28 days after the second AZD1222 dose. These receptors were taken from an adult who received the AZD1222 COVID-19 vaccine.

The CDR3: CASSGAGRSGANVLTF. CDR3 sequence (DNA): TGTGCCAGCAGCGGAGCGGGGCGGTCTGGGGCCAACGTCCTGACTTTC. The rearrangement links TRBV27 to TRBJ2-6, with 7 bases aligning to TRBD2. This CDR3 region has 16 residues. J gave up 1 base and V 6 bases, and 6 bases lay outside the gene matches. CDR1 is MNHEY and CDR2 is SMNVEV in the germline V gene (reference sequence).

V and J are TRBV7-9 and TRBJ1-2, with 7 nucleotides matching TRBD1. After removal of 5 bases from V and 4 bases from J, the junction contained 10 bases not matched to a gene. The CDR3 consists of 15 residues. Germline-derived CDR1 and CDR2 are SEHNR and FQNEAQ (reference sequence). As DNA, the CDR3 is TGTGCCAGCAGCCCCCGGGGAGGGGACAGCTATGGCTACACCTTC. Translating gives CASSPRGGDSYGYTF.

This chain connects TRBV15 to TRBJ2-7, with 10 bases lining up with TRBD1. The CDR3 is made up of 17 amino acids. The V gene end was trimmed by 3 bases and the J gene end by 2 bases; junction bases not matched to a gene: 10. In germline, CDR1 is LNHNV, CDR2 YYDKDF (reference sequence). CDR3 in DNA: TGTGCCACCAGCAGGGGGGTGACAGGGGGCTTGACCTACGAGCAGTACTTC. It specifies CATSRGVTGGLTYEQYF. Variable domain in full (rest from reference TRBV15 and TRBJ2-7): DAMVIQNPRYQVTQFGKPVTLSCSQTLNHNVMYWYQQKSSQAPKLLFHYYDKDFNNEADTPDNFQSRRPNTSFCFLDIRSPGLGDTAMYLCATSRGVTGGLTYEQYFGPGTRLTVT.

This chain links TRBV7-2 with TRBJ1-3; possible D gene TRBD1, 6 bases. The CDR3 runs to 16 residues. The V gene lost 5 bases and the J gene lost 1 base, with 15 bases spanning the gap. Germline CDR1 SGHTA, CDR2 FQGNSA. CDR3 nucleotide sequence: TGTGCCAGCAGCCTACCTCCGGGGGCATCTGGAAACACCATATATTTT. Protein sequence: CASSLPPGASGNTIYF. Full variable domain (rest looked up from reference TRBV7-2 and TRBJ1-3): GAGVSQSPSNKVTEKGKDVELRCDPISGHTALYWYRQSLGQGLEFLIYFQGNSAPDKSGLPSDRFSAERTGGSVSTLTIQRTQQEDSAVYLCASSLPPGASGNTIYFGEGSWLTVV.

The rearrangement uses TRBV6-2 or TRBV6-3 and TRBJ1-2, with D hard to call. There are 11 residues in the CDR3. With 5 bases removed from V and 7 bases from J, the gap between germline ends came to 8 bases. Germline V lookup: CDR1 MNHEY, CDR2 SVGEGT. CDR3 sequence (DNA): TGTGCCAGCAGTGTCGGATCTGGCTACACCTTC. This translates into CASSVGSGYTF.

A few counts support this clone. The chain has TRBV30 and TRBJ2-7; 7 bases line up with TRBD1. The trim removed 5 bases at V and 7 bases at J, leaving 8 bases unmatched. This CDR3 spans 12 amino acids. From germline, CDR1 is GTSNPN and CDR2 SVGIG (reference sequence). CDR3 region: CAWGDSMGEQYF. The CDR3 DNA reads as TGTGCCTGGGGGGACAGTATGGGAGAGCAGTACTTC.

The chain combines TRBV6-1 with TRBJ1-4; D might be TRBD1 (5 bases). Germline values: CDR1 MNHNS, CDR2 SASEGT. This CDR3 has 15 residues. The V gene lost 1 base and the J gene lost 8 bases, with 14 bases spanning the gap. The chain's CDR3 is CASSEVYRRGEKLFF. CDR3 in DNA: TGTGCCAGCAGTGAAGTATACAGGAGGGGCGAAAAACTGTTTTTT.

The chain combines TRBV7-6 with TRBJ2-1; the match to TRBD2 covers 10 bases. Germline CDR1 is SGHVS and CDR2 is FNYEAQ. The CDR3 runs to 18 residues. Unmatched junction bases numbered 9, after V lost 2 bases and J lost 2 bases. The CDR3 bases are TGTGCCAGCAGCTTACTCGGTGATAGCGGGGGGACCTACAATGAGCAGTTCTTC. Its protein is CASSLLGDSGGTYNEQFF.

The chain employs TRBV18 and TRBJ1-6; TRBD1 matches 9 bases. Germline-derived CDR1 and CDR2 are KGHSH and LQKENI. The V gene end was trimmed by 2 bases and the J gene end by 6 bases; junction bases not matched to a gene: 8. This CDR3 spans 17 amino acids. For the CDR3, the DNA is TGTGCCAGCTCACCAAGACCCTCGGGACAGGGTAATTCACCCCTCCACTTT. The encoded protein is CASSPRPSGQGNSPLHF.

CDR3 in amino acids: CAWSPLPGQGNQPQHF. CDR3 nucleotides: TGTGCCTGGAGTCCACTACCGGGACAGGGGAATCAGCCCCAGCATTTT. The rearrangement uses TRBV30 and TRBJ1-5; 10 positions match TRBD1. The CDR3 totals 16 residues. The V and J ends lost 2 bases and 4 bases, in that order; junction bases with no gene match: 8. Looked up from germline, CDR1 is GTSNPN and CDR2 is SVGIG (reference sequence).

This sequence joins TRBV28 and TRBJ1-2, with D possibly TRBD1 on 5 matching bases. Trimming left V 5 bases short and J 2 bases short, with 12 bases between. In germline, CDR1 is MDHEN, CDR2 SYDVKM. The CDR3 runs 14 residues. The CDR3 spells CASSLPGLNYGYTF. CDR3 nucleotides: TGTGCCAGCAGTCTCCCGGGACTGAACTATGGCTACACCTTC.

The chain links TRBV5-6 to TRBJ1-2; D uncertain. Germline V gene data show CDR1 as SGHDT and CDR2 as YYEEEE. Trimming shortened V by 2 bases and J by 8 bases, and 16 bases separated the two germline ends. This CDR3 is 14 amino acids long. In nucleotides, the CDR3 is TGTGCCAGCAGCTTAGGGCAGCCGGGAGGAGGCTACACCTTC. Protein product: CASSLGQPGGGYTF.

This rearrangement joins TRBV7-2 to TRBJ2-7; D is unresolved. Germline V gene sequence: CDR1 SGHTA, CDR2 FQGNSA. V lost 2 bases to trimming and J lost 0 bases, with 11 bases between them. There are 15 residues in the CDR3. DNA for the CDR3: TGTGCCAGCAGCTTATCACCCCCGGGCTCCTACGAGCAGTACTTC. It codes for CASSLSPPGSYEQYF.